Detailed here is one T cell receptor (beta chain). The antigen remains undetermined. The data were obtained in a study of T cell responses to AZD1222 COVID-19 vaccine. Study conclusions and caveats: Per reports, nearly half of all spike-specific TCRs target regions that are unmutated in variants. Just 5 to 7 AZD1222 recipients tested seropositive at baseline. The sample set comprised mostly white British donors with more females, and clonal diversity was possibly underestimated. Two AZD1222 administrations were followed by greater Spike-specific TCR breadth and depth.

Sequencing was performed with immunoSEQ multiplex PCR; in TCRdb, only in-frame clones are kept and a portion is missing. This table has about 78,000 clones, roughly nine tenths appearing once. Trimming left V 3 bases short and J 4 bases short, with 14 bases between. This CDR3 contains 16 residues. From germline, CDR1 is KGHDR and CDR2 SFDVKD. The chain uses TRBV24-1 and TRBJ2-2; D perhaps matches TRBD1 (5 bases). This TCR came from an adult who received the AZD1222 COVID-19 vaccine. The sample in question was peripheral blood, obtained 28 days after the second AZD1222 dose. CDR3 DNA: TGTGCCACCAGTGATCCCACCCCAGGGCGCACCGGGGAGCTGTTTTTT. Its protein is CATSDPTPGRTGELFF.